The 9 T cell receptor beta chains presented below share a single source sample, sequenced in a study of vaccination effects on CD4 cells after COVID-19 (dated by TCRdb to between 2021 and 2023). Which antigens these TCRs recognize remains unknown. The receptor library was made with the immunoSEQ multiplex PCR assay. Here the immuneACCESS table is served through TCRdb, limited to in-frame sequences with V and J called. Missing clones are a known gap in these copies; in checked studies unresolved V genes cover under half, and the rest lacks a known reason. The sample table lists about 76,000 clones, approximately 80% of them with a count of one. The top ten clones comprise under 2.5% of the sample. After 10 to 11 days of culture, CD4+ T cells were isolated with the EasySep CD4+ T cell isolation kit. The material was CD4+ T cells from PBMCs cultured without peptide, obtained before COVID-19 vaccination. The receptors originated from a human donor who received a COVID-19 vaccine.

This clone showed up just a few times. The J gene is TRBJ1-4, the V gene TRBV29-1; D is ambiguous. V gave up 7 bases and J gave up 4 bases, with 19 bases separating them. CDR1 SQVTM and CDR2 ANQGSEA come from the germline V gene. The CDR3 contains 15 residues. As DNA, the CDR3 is TGCAGCGCCTCCTCCAGCTCCCGAGGTAATGAAAAACTGTTTTTT. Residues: CSASSSSRGNEKLFF. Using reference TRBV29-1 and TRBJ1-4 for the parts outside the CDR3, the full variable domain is SAVISQKPSRDICQRGTSLTIQCQVDSQVTMMFWYRQQPGQSLTLIATANQGSEATYESGFVIDKFPISRPNLTFSTLTVSNMSPEDSSIYLCSASSSSRGNEKLFFGSGTQLSVL.

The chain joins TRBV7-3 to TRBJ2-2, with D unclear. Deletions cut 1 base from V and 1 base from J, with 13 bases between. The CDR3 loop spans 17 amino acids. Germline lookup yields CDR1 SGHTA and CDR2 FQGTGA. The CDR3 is CASSLKYGPQNTGELFF. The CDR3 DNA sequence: TGTGCCAGCAGCTTAAAATACGGACCTCAGAACACCGGGGAGCTGTTTTTT.

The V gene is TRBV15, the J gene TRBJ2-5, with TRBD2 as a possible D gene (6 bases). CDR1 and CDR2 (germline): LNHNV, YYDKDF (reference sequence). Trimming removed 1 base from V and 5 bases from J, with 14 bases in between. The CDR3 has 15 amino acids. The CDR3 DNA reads TGTGCCACCAGCAGAGTGGCGACTCGGGGGGAGACCCAGTACTTC. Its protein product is CATSRVATRGETQYF.

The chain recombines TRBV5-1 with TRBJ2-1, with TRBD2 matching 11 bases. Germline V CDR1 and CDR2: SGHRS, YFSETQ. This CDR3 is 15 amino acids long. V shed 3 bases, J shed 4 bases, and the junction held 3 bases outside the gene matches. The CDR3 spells CASSYSGGGYNEQFF. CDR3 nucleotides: TGCGCCAGCAGCTATAGCGGGGGGGGGTACAATGAGCAGTTCTTC.

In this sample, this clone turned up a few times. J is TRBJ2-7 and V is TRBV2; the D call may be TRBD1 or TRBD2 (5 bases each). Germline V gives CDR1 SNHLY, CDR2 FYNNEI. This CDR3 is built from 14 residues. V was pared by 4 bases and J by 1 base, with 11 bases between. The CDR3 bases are TGTGCCAGCAGTGTTGAGGGGTTGTCCTACGAGCAGTACGTC. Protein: CASSVEGLSYEQYV.

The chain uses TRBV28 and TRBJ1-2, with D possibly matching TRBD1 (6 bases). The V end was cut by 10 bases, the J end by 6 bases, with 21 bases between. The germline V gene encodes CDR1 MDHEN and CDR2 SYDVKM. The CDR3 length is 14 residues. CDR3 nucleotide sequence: TGTGCCACCCCACAGGGACCCGGGCTCGATGGCTACACCTTC. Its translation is CATPQGPGLDGYTF.

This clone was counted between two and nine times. This CDR3 is CASSGTGAIGSPLHF. CDR3 sequence (DNA): TGTGCCAGCAGCGGGACAGGGGCCATAGGTTCACCCCTCCACTTT. V and J are TRBV6-5 and TRBJ1-6; 10 nucleotides line up with TRBD1. This CDR3 region has 15 residues. The germline CDR1 and CDR2 sequences are MNHEY and SVGAGI. V shed 6 bases and J 9 bases; nucleotides not matched to a gene: 8.

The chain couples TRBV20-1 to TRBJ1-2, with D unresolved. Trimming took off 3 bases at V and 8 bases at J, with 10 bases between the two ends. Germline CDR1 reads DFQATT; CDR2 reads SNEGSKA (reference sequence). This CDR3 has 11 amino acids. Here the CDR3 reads CSASEGLGYTF. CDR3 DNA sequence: TGCAGTGCTAGTGAAGGGCTCGGCTACACCTTC.

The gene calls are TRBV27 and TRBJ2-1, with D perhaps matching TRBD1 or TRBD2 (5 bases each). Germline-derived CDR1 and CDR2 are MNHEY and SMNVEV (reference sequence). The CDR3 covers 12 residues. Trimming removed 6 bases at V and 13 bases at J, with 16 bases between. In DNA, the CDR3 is TGTGCCAGCAGCCGACCCGGGGACCTTCAGTTCTTC. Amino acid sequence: CASSRPGDLQFF.